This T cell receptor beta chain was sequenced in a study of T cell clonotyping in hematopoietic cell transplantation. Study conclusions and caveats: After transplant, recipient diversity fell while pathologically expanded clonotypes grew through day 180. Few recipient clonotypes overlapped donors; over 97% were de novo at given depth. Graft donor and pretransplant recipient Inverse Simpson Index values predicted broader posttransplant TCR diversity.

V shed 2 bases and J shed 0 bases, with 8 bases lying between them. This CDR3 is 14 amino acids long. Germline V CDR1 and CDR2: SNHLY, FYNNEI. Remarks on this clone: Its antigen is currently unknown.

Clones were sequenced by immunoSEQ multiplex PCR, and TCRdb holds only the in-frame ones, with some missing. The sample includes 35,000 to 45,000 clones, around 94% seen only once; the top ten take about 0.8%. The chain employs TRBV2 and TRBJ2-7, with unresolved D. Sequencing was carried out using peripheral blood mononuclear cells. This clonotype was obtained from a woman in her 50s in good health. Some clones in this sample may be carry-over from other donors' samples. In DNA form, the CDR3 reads TGTGCCAGCAGTGAATACCGAAGCTCCTACGAGCAGTACTTC. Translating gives CASSEYRSSYEQYF.